This is a list of T cell receptor beta chains from one sample in a study of blood T cell repertoires in COVID-19. The table came from immunoSEQ multiplex PCR; TCRdb's copy has only in-frame clones and leaves some out. The sample holds about 310,000 clones, about 90% seen once. The specimen was peripheral blood. These receptor sequences come from a woman aged 40-49 years with COVID-19, enrolled during active disease. Each CDR3 is given with its conserved first and last residue. The order of the fields is V gene, J gene, clone size, D gene, CDR3 protein, CDR3 DNA. D genes are given only for firm matches. A row's size may be missing; if present it is once, few, many or a size class.

TRBV11-2	TRBJ1-4	-	-	CASSRTGGEEKLFF	TGTGCCAGCAGCCGGACGGGGGGCGAAGAAAAACTGTTTTTT
TRBV7-3	TRBJ2-2	-	TRBD2	CASSYGSGRAGELFF	TGTGCCAGCAGCTACGGTAGCGGGAGGGCCGGGGAGCTGTTTTTT
TRBV9	TRBJ2-2	once	-	CASRTAGNTGELFF	TGTGCCAGCAGGACGGCGGGGAACACCGGGGAGCTGTTTTTT
TRBV5-1	TRBJ1-3	-	-	CASSFGQGPLGNTIYF	TGCGCCAGCAGCTTCGGCCAGGGGCCTCTTGGAAACACCATATATTTT
TRBV28	TRBJ1-2	-	TRBD1	CASSPTGTGGFGGYTF	TGTGCCAGCAGTCCGACCGGGACAGGGGGCTTTGGTGGCTACACCTTC
TRBV20-1	TRBJ1-1	-	-	CSAAKVTEAFF	TGCAGTGCAGCTAAAGTCACTGAAGCTTTCTTT
TRBV9	TRBJ2-1	-	-	CASSVGVDNEQFF	TGTGCCAGCAGCGTAGGAGTAGACAATGAGCAGTTCTTC
TRBV12-5	TRBJ1-1	-	-	CASGFPRSPGGDTEAFF	TGTGCTAGTGGTTTCCCTCGCAGCCCGGGCGGGGACACTGAAGCTTTCTTT
TRBV7-9	TRBJ1-3	-	-	CASSLGGHGNSGNTIYF	TGTGCCAGCAGCTTAGGGGGACATGGAAACTCTGGAAACACCATATATTTT
TRBV25-1	TRBJ2-5	-	TRBD1	CASTDRGQETQYF	TGTGCCAGCACGGACAGGGGCCAAGAGACCCAGTACTTC
TRBV4-3	TRBJ1-1	-	-	CASSQGRVPNTEAFF	TGCGCCAGCAGCCAAGGCAGGGTGCCGAACACTGAAGCTTTCTTT
TRBV11-2	TRBJ2-3	once	-	CASSFLREGADTQYF	TGTGCCAGCAGCTTTTTAAGGGAGGGGGCAGATACGCAGTATTTT
TRBV6-6	TRBJ1-5	once	-	CASNGQAQPQHF	TGTGCCAGCAATGGGCAAGCTCAGCCCCAGCATTTT
TRBV27	TRBJ2-5	once	TRBD2	CASSLLAGGRETQYF	TGTGCCAGCAGCCTTCTAGCGGGAGGGCGAGAGACCCAGTACTTC
TRBV28	TRBJ2-7	-	-	CASSSPGHYEQYF	TGTGCCAGCAGTTCACCGGGACATTACGAGCAGTACTTC
TRBV3-1/TRBV3-2	TRBJ2-2	once	-	CASSQDRESEGFNPGTGELFF	TGTGCCAGCAGCCAAGATCGTGAGAGTGAGGGATTTAATCCAGGCACCGGGGAGCTGTTTTTT
TRBV3-1/TRBV3-2	TRBJ2-5	-	-	CASSQRGQETQYF	TGTGCCAGCAGCCAGAGGGGGCAAGAGACCCAGTACTTC
TRBV28	TRBJ2-7	-	-	CASSLLATGASSYEQYF	TGTGCCAGCAGTTTATTAGCGACGGGCGCCAGTTCCTACGAGCAGTACTTC
TRBV27	TRBJ1-5	-	-	CASSLGSKNQPQHF	TGTGCCAGCAGTTTGGGCAGCAAAAATCAGCCCCAGCATTTT
TRBV7-8	TRBJ1-6	-	-	CASSLVGTNSYNSPLHF	TGTGCCAGCAGCTTAGTAGGGACAAACTCCTATAATTCACCCCTCCACTTT
TRBV19	TRBJ1-1	-	-	CASSRDKNTEAFF	TGTGCCAGTAGTAGGGACAAGAACACTGAAGCTTTCTTT
TRBV15	TRBJ2-7	-	TRBD2	CATSRAGLAGTYEQYF	TGTGCCACCAGCAGAGCGGGACTAGCGGGTACCTACGAGCAGTACTTC
TRBV7-2	TRBJ1-4	-	TRBD1	CASSTQPGQGDLAEKLFF	TGTGCCAGCAGCACCCAGCCGGGACAGGGGGATCTAGCAGAAAAACTGTTTTTT
TRBV28	TRBJ1-4	-	TRBD1	CASSGGQKPNEKLFF	TGTGCCAGCAGCGGGGGACAGAAACCAAATGAAAAACTGTTTTTT
TRBV28	TRBJ1-6	-	-	CASSFPPPGSYNSPLHF	TGTGCCAGCAGTTTTCCTCCGCCAGGCTCCTATAATTCACCCCTCCACTTT
TRBV21-1	TRBJ1-6	-	-	CASSPGGNSPLHF	TGTGCCAGCAGCCCCGGGGGGAATTCACCCCTCCACTTT
TRBV19	TRBJ1-6	-	TRBD1	CASKAWTGGNSPLHF	TGTGCCAGTAAGGCCTGGACAGGGGGTAATTCACCCCTCCACTTT
TRBV6-5	TRBJ1-5	few	-	CASSYSEDQPQHF	TGTGCCAGCAGTTACTCGGAGGATCAGCCCCAGCATTTT
TRBV7-9	TRBJ2-5	-	-	CASNLPQQETQYF	TGTGCCAGCAACCTCCCCCAGCAAGAGACCCAGTACTTC
TRBV27	TRBJ1-1	-	-	CASSTQQGFAEAFF	TGTGCCAGCAGTACACAACAGGGTTTTGCTGAAGCTTTCTTT
TRBV6-5	TRBJ2-1	-	TRBD2	CASSPLAGSYNEQFF	TGTGCCAGCAGTCCGCTAGCGGGGTCCTACAATGAGCAGTTCTTC
TRBV5-6	TRBJ2-7	-	-	CASSSELGQNAWDTYEQYF	TGTGCCAGCAGCTCTGAGCTCGGGCAGAACGCCTGGGACACCTACGAGCAGTACTTC
TRBV7-2	TRBJ1-3	-	-	CASSLAGHSYRANSGNTIYF	TGTGCCAGCAGCTTAGCCGGCCACTCTTACAGGGCAAACTCTGGAAACACCATATATTTT
TRBV12-3/TRBV12-4	TRBJ2-7	-	TRBD2	CAIKRGLSYEQYF	TGTGCCATTAAGCGGGGACTCTCCTACGAGCAGTACTTC
TRBV7-3	TRBJ1-1	-	TRBD1	CASSFRQGMNTEAFF	TGTGCCAGCAGCTTCCGACAGGGTATGAACACTGAAGCTTTCTTT
TRBV7-9	TRBJ1-5	-	-	CASSVQGPNQPQHF	TGTGCCAGCAGCGTTCAGGGTCCCAATCAGCCCCAGCATTTT
TRBV15	TRBJ2-5	once	TRBD2	CATSSALAGGQETQYF	TGTGCCACCAGCAGTGCACTAGCGGGGGGACAAGAGACCCAGTACTTC
TRBV30	TRBJ2-7	-	-	CAWFPPVLPHRSYEQYF	TGTGCCTGGTTTCCCCCAGTCCTACCCCACAGGTCCTACGAGCAGTACTTC
TRBV2	TRBJ2-3	-	-	CASSTSTDSDTQYF	TGTGCCAGCAGTACCTCGACTGATTCAGATACGCAGTATTTT
TRBV6-2/TRBV6-3	TRBJ1-1	-	TRBD1	CASSYPLGQGEKSTEAFF	TGTGCCAGCAGTTACCCTCTGGGACAGGGGGAAAAGAGTACTGAAGCTTTCTTT
TRBV10-3	TRBJ2-7	-	-	CVTQSGSGDEQYF	TGTGTCACTCAGTCCGGAAGCGGCGACGAGCAGTACTTC
TRBV27	TRBJ2-1	once	TRBD2	CASRRGGSSGYYNEQFF	TGTGCCAGCAGGCGGGGGGGATCTAGCGGGTATTACAATGAGCAGTTCTTC
TRBV6-6	TRBJ2-7	-	-	CASSSPKGRSNEQYF	TGTGCCAGCAGTTCCCCCAAGGGGCGGTCAAACGAGCAGTACTTC
TRBV27	TRBJ1-6	-	-	CASTVAWGSPLHF	TGTGCCAGCACTGTCGCCTGGGGCTCACCCCTCCACTTT
TRBV3-1/TRBV3-2	TRBJ2-1	few	-	CASSLLSSNREQFF	TGTGCCAGCAGCCTTCTATCGTCAAACCGGGAGCAGTTCTTC
TRBV29-1	TRBJ1-1	once	TRBD1	CSVGGDRTEAFF	TGCAGCGTTGGAGGGGACAGGACTGAAGCTTTCTTT
TRBV28	TRBJ1-2	-	TRBD1	CASSFPGQGYGYTF	TGTGCCAGCAGTTTTCCGGGACAGGGCTATGGCTACACCTTC